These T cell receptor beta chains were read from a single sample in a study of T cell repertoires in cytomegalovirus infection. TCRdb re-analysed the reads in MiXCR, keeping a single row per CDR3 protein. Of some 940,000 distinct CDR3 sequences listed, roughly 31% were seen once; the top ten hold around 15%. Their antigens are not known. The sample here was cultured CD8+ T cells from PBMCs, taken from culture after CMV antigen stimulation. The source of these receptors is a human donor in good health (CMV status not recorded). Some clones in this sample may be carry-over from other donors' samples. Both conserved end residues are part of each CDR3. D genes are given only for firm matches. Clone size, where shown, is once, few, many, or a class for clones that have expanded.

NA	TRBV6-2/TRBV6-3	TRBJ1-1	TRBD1	CASSYPMTGSVTEAFF	TGTGCCAGCAGTTACCCTATGACAGGGTCTGTCACTGAAGCTTTCTTT
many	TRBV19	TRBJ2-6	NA	CASKPGWGVVAGANVLTF	TGTGCCAGTAAGCCAGGGTGGGGCGTCGTTGCTGGGGCCAACGTCCTGACTTTC
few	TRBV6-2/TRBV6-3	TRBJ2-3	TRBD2	CAISSGGARDTQYF	TGTGCCATTTCTAGCGGGGGGGCCAGAGATACGCAGTATTTT
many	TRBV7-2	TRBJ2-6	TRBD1	CASSMGQGQNFHVLTF	TGTGCCAGCAGCATGGGACAGGGGCAGAATTTCCACGTCCTGACTTTC
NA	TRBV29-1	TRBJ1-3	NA	CSVWQDSSGNTIYF	TGCAGCGTTTGGCAGGACAGCTCTGGAAACACCATATATTTT
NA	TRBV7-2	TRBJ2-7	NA	CASSLTPVTGIHEQYF	TGTGCCAGCAGCTTAACCCCGGTGACTGGGATTCACGAGCAGTACTTC
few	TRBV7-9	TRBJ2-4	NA	CASSSSGGIAKNIQYF	TGTGCCAGCAGTTCTTCTGGTGGGATAGCCAAAAACATTCAGTACTTC
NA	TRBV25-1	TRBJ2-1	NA	CASHQSSSYNEQFF	TGTGCCAGCCACCAATCGAGCTCCTACAATGAGCAGTTCTTC
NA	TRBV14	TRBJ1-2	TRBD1	CASSQAGGNYGYTF	TGTGCCAGCAGCCAAGCAGGGGGCAACTATGGCTACACCTTC
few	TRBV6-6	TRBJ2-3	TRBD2	CASSYRGLAGAGGTDTQYF	TGTGCCAGCAGTTACCGCGGGCTAGCGGGGGCCGGGGGCACAGATACGCAGTATTTT
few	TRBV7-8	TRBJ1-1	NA	CASSPEVSTEAFF	TGTGCCAGCAGCCCAGAGGTCTCCACTGAAGCTTTCTTT
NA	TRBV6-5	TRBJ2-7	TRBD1	CASSPGQLEQYF	TGTGCCAGCAGTCCGGGACAGCTCGAGCAGTACTTC
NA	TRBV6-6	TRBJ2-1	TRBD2	CASSSTTSGVHNEQFF	TGTGCCAGCAGTTCGACCACTAGCGGGGTCCACAATGAGCAGTTCTTC
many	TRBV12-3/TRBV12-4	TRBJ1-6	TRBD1	CASSSSGDREWGSPLHF	TGTGCCAGCAGTTCTTCCGGGGACAGGGAATGGGGTTCACCCCTCCACTTT
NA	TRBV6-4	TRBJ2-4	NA	CASSDPDRGTVLMAKNIQYF	TGTGCCAGCAGTGATCCCGACCGGGGGACAGTCCTTATGGCCAAAAACATTCAGTACTTC
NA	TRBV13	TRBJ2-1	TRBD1	CASSSALGGDSYNEQFF	TGTGCCAGCAGCTCCGCCCTAGGGGGCGACTCCTACAATGAGCAGTTCTTC
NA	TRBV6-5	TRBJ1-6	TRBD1	CATRQGGEENSPLHF	TGTGCCACCAGACAGGGAGGCGAAGAGAATTCACCCCTCCACTTT
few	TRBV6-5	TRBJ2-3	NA	CASSYKAGSTDTQYF	TGTGCCAGCAGTTACAAGGCAGGAAGCACAGATACGCAGTATTTT
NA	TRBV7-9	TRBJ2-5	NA	CASTSPGLGQETQYF	TGTGCCAGCACCTCTCCCGGCCTGGGGCAAGAGACCCAGTACTTC
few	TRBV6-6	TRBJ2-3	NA	CASSLNRVDTQYF	TGTGCCAGCAGTCTTAACAGGGTGGATACGCAGTATTTT
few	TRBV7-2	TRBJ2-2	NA	CASSPRTENTIFTGGELFF	TGTGCCAGCAGCCCGCGGACGGAAAATACCATTTTTACCGGCGGGGAGCTGTTTTTT
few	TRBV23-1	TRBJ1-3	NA	CASSHPFWPGNTIYF	TGCGCCAGCAGTCACCCGTTTTGGCCTGGAAACACCATATATTTT
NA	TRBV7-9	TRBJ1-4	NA	CASSEKTSAEDATNEKLFF	TGTGCCAGCAGCGAAAAAACCTCCGCGGAGGACGCAACTAATGAAAAACTGTTTTTT
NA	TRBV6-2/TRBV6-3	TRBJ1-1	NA	CASRLDGSGFGTLTFF	TGTGCCAGCAGATTAGACGGCTCGGGGTTTGGCACCCTAACTTTCTTT
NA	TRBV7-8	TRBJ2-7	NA	CASSLRRGAEVGEQYF	TGTGCCAGCAGCTTAAGACGTGGGGCAGAAGTGGGAGAGCAGTACTTC
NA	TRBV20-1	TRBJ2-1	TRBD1	CSASELGGRGNEQFF	TGCAGTGCTAGTGAACTAGGGGGCCGGGGCAATGAGCAGTTCTTC
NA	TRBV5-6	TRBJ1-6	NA	CASSLRTVGIRNSPLHF	TGTGCCAGCAGCTTACGGACAGTGGGTATTCGGAATTCACCCCTCCACTTT
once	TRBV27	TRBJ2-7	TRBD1	CASSLGQGSTREQYF	TGTGCCAGCAGTTTAGGACAGGGCTCGACCCGCGAGCAGTACTTC
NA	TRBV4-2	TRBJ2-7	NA	CASSQDRPYEQYF	TGTGCCAGCAGCCAAGATAGGCCCTACGAGCAGTACTTC
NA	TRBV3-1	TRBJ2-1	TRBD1	CASSPGTGFGFRDEQFF	TGTGCCAGCAGCCCCGGGACAGGGTTCGGGTTTCGGGATGAGCAGTTCTTC
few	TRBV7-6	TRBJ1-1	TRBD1	CASSHDRGAGETEAFF	TGTGCCAGCAGCCACGACAGGGGGGCTGGGGAGACTGAAGCTTTCTTT
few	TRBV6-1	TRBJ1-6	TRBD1	CASSLGQGAFSPLHF	TGTGCCAGCAGCCTAGGACAGGGAGCTTTTTCACCCCTCCACTTT
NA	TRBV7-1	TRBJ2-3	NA	CASRPATWTDTQYF	TGTGCCAGCAGACCGGCTACCTGGACAGATACGCAGTATTTT
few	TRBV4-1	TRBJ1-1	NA	CASSQAPAGKAFF	TGCGCCAGCAGCCAAGCCCCAGCAGGTAAAGCTTTCTTT
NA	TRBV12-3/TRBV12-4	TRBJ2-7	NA	CASSPYGGIDEQYF	TGTGCCAGCAGCCCCTACGGGGGTATCGACGAGCAGTACTTC
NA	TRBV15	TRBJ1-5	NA	CATSRDLGDPSNQPQHF	TGTGCCACCAGCAGAGATCTCGGAGATCCTAGCAATCAGCCCCAGCATTTT
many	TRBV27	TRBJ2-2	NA	CASSFPNTGELFF	TGTGCCAGCAGTTTCCCGAACACCGGGGAGCTGTTTTTT
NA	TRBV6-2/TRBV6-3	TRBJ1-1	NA	CASSYSRMSGNTEAFF	TGTGCCAGCAGTTACTCGAGGATGAGCGGAAACACTGAAGCTTTCTTT
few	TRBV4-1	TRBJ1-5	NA	CASSQDTGSNQPQHF	TGTGCCAGCAGCCAAGATACGGGCAGCAATCAGCCCCAGCATTTT
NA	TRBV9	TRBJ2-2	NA	CASSVAGAGSTGELFF	TGTGCCAGCAGCGTAGCCGGGGCGGGATCCACCGGGGAGCTGTTTTTT
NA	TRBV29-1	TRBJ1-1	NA	CSVSDGSYSMNTEAFF	TGCAGCGTTTCCGACGGGTCTTACTCCATGAACACTGAAGCTTTCTTT
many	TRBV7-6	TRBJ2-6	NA	CASSLGLGTYSGANVLTF	TGTGCCAGCAGCTTAGGCTTAGGGACATACTCTGGGGCCAACGTCCTGACTTTC
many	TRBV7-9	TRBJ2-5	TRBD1	CASSSSAPWGQGEETQYF	TGTGCCAGCAGTTCTAGCGCCCCCTGGGGACAGGGGGAAGAGACCCAGTACTTC
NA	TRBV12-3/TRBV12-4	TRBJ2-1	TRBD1	CASSHIQGAKEQFF	TGTGCCAGCAGTCACATACAGGGGGCGAAGGAGCAGTTCTTC
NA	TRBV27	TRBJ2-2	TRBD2	CASSPKTSGNGELFF	TGTGCCAGCAGTCCGAAGACTAGCGGGAACGGGGAGCTGTTTTTT
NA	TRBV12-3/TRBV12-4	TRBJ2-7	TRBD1	CASSFGDRAGSYEQYF	TGTGCCAGCAGTTTTGGGGACAGGGCGGGCTCCTACGAGCAGTACTTC
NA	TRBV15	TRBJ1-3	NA	CATSREWFVAGDYSGNTIYF	TGTGCCACCAGCAGAGAGTGGTTTGTGGCAGGGGATTACTCTGGAAACACCATATATTTT
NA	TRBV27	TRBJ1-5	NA	CASSPRVDFSNQPQHF	TGTGCCAGCAGTCCCCGCGTGGACTTTAGCAATCAGCCCCAGCATTTT
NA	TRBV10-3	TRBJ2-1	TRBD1	CAISEGRGPVNEQFF	TGTGCCATCAGTGAGGGCAGGGGGCCTGTCAATGAGCAGTTCTTC
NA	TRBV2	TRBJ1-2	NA	CASSENNYGYTF	TGTGCCAGCAGTGAAAACAACTATGGCTACACCTTC
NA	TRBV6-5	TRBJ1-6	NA	CASSYNGINSPLHF	TGTGCCAGCAGTTACAACGGGATTAATTCACCCCTCCACTTT
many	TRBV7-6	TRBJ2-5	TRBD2	CASSDPLAGAQETQYF	TGTGCCAGCAGCGATCCCCTAGCGGGGGCCCAAGAGACCCAGTACTTC
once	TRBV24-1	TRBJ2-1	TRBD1	CATCDSEGTGPYNEQFF	TGTGCCACCTGTGATTCGGAGGGGACAGGTCCATACAATGAGCAGTTCTTC
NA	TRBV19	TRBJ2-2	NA	CVSSRDGNTGELFF	TGTGTCAGTAGCCGGGACGGGAACACCGGGGAGCTGTTTTTT
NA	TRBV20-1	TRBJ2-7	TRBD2	CSARFSGGASYEQYF	TGCAGTGCTAGATTTAGCGGGGGGGCCTCCTACGAGCAGTACTTC
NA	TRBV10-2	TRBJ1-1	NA	CATSGVENTEAFF	TGCGCCACTAGCGGGGTTGAGAACACTGAAGCTTTCTTT
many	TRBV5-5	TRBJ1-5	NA	CASSFRGFQPQHF	TGTGCCAGCAGCTTTCGCGGGTTTCAGCCCCAGCATTTT
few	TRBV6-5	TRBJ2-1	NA	CASSPAPLEQFF	TGTGCCAGCAGCCCGGCTCCACTAGAGCAGTTCTTC
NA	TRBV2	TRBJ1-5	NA	CASSDPGVGNQHQHF	TGTGCCAGCAGTGACCCAGGGGTTGGCAATCAGCACCAGCATTTT